These T cell receptor beta chains were read from a single sample in a study of blood T cell repertoires in COVID-19. The assay was immunoSEQ multiplex PCR, and TCRdb's table has in-frame clones only and misses some. The profile shows about 150,000 clones, 84% of them singletons. The source material was peripheral blood. The receptors derive from a woman in her 50s with acute or convalescent COVID-19. Both conserved end residues are part of each CDR3. D genes are given only for firm matches. Not all rows give a size; the values are once, few, many and, for expanded clones, a class.

D gene: .; J gene: TRBJ1-2; V gene: TRBV6-4; clone size: .; CDR3 protein: CASRPGRGLNYGYTF; CDR3 DNA: TGTGCCAGCAGACCAGGGAGGGGGTTGAACTATGGCTACACCTTC
D gene: TRBD1; J gene: TRBJ1-2; V gene: TRBV2; clone size: .; CDR3 protein: CASSAGQGNRGYGYTF; CDR3 DNA: TGTGCCAGCAGTGCGGGACAGGGGAATCGGGGCTATGGCTACACCTTC
D gene: .; J gene: TRBJ2-5; V gene: TRBV7-2; clone size: .; CDR3 protein: CASSLGERETQYF; CDR3 DNA: TGTGCCAGCAGCTTAGGCGAACGAGAGACCCAGTACTTC
D gene: .; J gene: TRBJ2-1; V gene: TRBV19; clone size: .; CDR3 protein: CASSIGRGGGPNEQFF; CDR3 DNA: TGTGCCAGTAGTATAGGGCGGGGCGGGGGCCCAAATGAGCAGTTCTTC
D gene: .; J gene: TRBJ2-7; V gene: TRBV9; clone size: .; CDR3 protein: CASSKTSRDNEQYF; CDR3 DNA: TGTGCCAGCAGCAAGACAAGCAGGGATAACGAGCAGTACTTC
D gene: .; J gene: TRBJ2-2; V gene: TRBV4-1; clone size: .; CDR3 protein: CASSQTDNPLDTGELFF; CDR3 DNA: TGCGCCAGCAGCCAAACGGACAACCCCTTGGACACCGGGGAGCTGTTTTTT
D gene: .; J gene: TRBJ2-5; V gene: TRBV5-4; clone size: once; CDR3 protein: CASSYISGRQETQYF; CDR3 DNA: TGTGCCAGCAGCTATATTAGCGGACGACAAGAGACCCAGTACTTC
D gene: .; J gene: TRBJ1-2; V gene: TRBV10-2; clone size: once; CDR3 protein: CASRGSGDYGYTF; CDR3 DNA: TGCGCCAGCAGAGGGTCAGGGGACTATGGCTACACCTTC
D gene: TRBD1; J gene: TRBJ1-5; V gene: TRBV5-1; clone size: .; CDR3 protein: CASSLEGAVGNQPQHF; CDR3 DNA: TGCGCCAGCAGCTTGGAGGGGGCGGTGGGCAATCAGCCCCAGCATTTT
D gene: TRBD1; J gene: TRBJ1-6; V gene: TRBV19; clone size: .; CDR3 protein: CASSGQGNNSPLHF; CDR3 DNA: TGTGCCAGTAGTGGACAGGGGAATAATTCACCCCTCCACTTT
D gene: TRBD1; J gene: TRBJ1-5; V gene: TRBV12-3/TRBV12-4; clone size: once; CDR3 protein: CASSRDSYQPQHF; CDR3 DNA: TGTGCCAGCAGCAGGGACAGTTATCAGCCCCAGCATTTT
D gene: TRBD2; J gene: TRBJ2-5; V gene: TRBV4-3; clone size: .; CDR3 protein: CASSLQREGGTSGETQYF; CDR3 DNA: TGCGCCAGCAGCCTCCAAAGGGAAGGGGGGACTAGCGGGGAGACCCAGTACTTC
D gene: TRBD1; J gene: TRBJ1-5; V gene: TRBV28; clone size: .; CDR3 protein: CASSFAGTGEYQPQHF; CDR3 DNA: TGTGCCAGCAGCTTTGCCGGGACAGGCGAATATCAGCCCCAGCATTTT
D gene: TRBD2; J gene: TRBJ2-1; V gene: TRBV4-2; clone size: .; CDR3 protein: CASSQTSGGFFEQFF; CDR3 DNA: TGTGCCAGCAGCCAGACTAGCGGGGGTTTTTTTGAGCAGTTCTTC
D gene: .; J gene: TRBJ1-3; V gene: TRBV15; clone size: .; CDR3 protein: CATSRDRGTGNTIYF; CDR3 DNA: TGTGCCACCAGCAGAGATAGGGGAACCGGAAACACCATATATTTT
D gene: .; J gene: TRBJ2-1; V gene: TRBV27; clone size: .; CDR3 protein: CASSSGIFNEQFF; CDR3 DNA: TGTGCCAGCAGTTCAGGGATTTTCAATGAGCAGTTCTTC
D gene: .; J gene: TRBJ2-5; V gene: TRBV5-4; clone size: .; CDR3 protein: CAGSDRRHTETQYF; CDR3 DNA: TGTGCCGGGAGCGACAGGCGACATACAGAGACCCAGTACTTC
D gene: .; J gene: TRBJ2-3; V gene: TRBV7-2; clone size: .; CDR3 protein: CASTPWNGSPDTQYF; CDR3 DNA: TGTGCCAGCACCCCATGGAACGGGAGTCCAGATACGCAGTATTTT
D gene: .; J gene: TRBJ2-7; V gene: TRBV3-1/TRBV3-2; clone size: .; CDR3 protein: CASSPLLGYEQYF; CDR3 DNA: TGTGCCAGCAGCCCGCTTCTAGGCTACGAGCAGTACTTC
D gene: .; J gene: TRBJ1-3; V gene: TRBV18; clone size: .; CDR3 protein: CASSPNRGALSGNTIYF; CDR3 DNA: TGTGCCAGCTCACCGAACCGAGGAGCCCTCTCTGGAAACACCATATATTTT